These T cell receptor beta chains were read from a single sample in a study of beta chain features in type 1 diabetes. Some clones are missing from TCRdb's copy, which holds only in-frame ones; the method was immunoSEQ multiplex PCR. Among approximately 600,000 clones listed, around 11% were seen once. Sequencing used naive CD4+ T cells from blood. These receptors came from a man aged 25-40 years with type 1 diabetes. Both conserved end residues are part of each CDR3. Each record gives: V gene, CDR3 length, D gene, clone size, J gene, CDR3 protein, CDR3 DNA. The D gene is left open where the match is weak. A row's size may be missing; if present it is once, few, many or a size class.

V: TRBV10-3
length: 12
D: -
size: few
J: TRBJ2-7
CDR3: CATRTEPYEQYF
DNA: TGTGCCACCCGTACTGAGCCCTACGAGCAGTACTTC

V: TRBV25-1
length: 15
D: -
size: few
J: TRBJ2-1
CDR3: CASSTTSGGKYEQFF
DNA: TGTGCCAGCAGTACCACCAGTGGGGGAAAGTATGAGCAGTTCTTC

V: TRBV7-9
length: 16
D: TRBD2
size: -
J: TRBJ2-3
CDR3: CASSSELLAGTNTQYF
DNA: TGTGCCAGCAGCTCAGAACTCCTAGCGGGTACAAATACGCAGTATTTT

V: TRBV14
length: 12
D: -
size: few
J: TRBJ2-7
CDR3: CASSQGDGGRYF
DNA: TGTGCCAGCAGCCAAGGGGACGGGGGTCGGTACTTC

V: TRBV7-2
length: 13
D: -
size: -
J: TRBJ2-7
CDR3: CASSLAGSYEQYF
DNA: TGTGCCAGCAGCTTAGCAGGGTCCTACGAGCAGTACTTC

V: TRBV12-5
length: 14
D: -
size: few
J: TRBJ1-5
CDR3: CASAHFGSNQPQHF
DNA: TGTGCTAGTGCCCATTTCGGAAGCAATCAGCCCCAGCATTTT

V: TRBV30
length: 13
D: -
size: -
J: TRBJ2-5
CDR3: CAWNGRDGGTQYF
DNA: TGTGCCTGGAATGGACGGGACGGTGGGACCCAGTACTTC

V: TRBV9
length: 16
D: TRBD1
size: few
J: TRBJ2-7
CDR3: CASSPRGTGNSYEQYF
DNA: TGTGCCAGCAGCCCTCGAGGGACAGGGAACTCCTACGAGCAGTACTTC

V: TRBV29-1
length: 12
D: -
size: few
J: TRBJ2-7
CDR3: CSPRQGLGEQYF
DNA: TGCAGCCCGCGGCAGGGTCTGGGTGAGCAGTACTTC

V: TRBV5-1
length: 16
D: -
size: -
J: TRBJ2-3
CDR3: CASSPGLFTSTDTQYF
DNA: TGCGCCAGCAGCCCGGGACTTTTCACTAGCACAGATACGCAGTATTTT

V: TRBV20-1
length: 11
D: -
size: once
J: TRBJ2-5
CDR3: CSASYQETQYF
DNA: TGCAGTGCTAGTTACCAAGAGACCCAGTACTTC

V: TRBV27
length: 18
D: -
size: -
J: TRBJ2-6
CDR3: CASSPGRIQGAGANVLTF
DNA: TGTGCCAGCAGTCCCGGTCGTATACAAGGCGCTGGGGCCAACGTCCTGACTTTC

V: TRBV19
length: 15
D: TRBD1
size: -
J: TRBJ2-1
CDR3: CASSDRDRGQGEQFF
DNA: TGTGCCAGTAGTGATCGGGACAGGGGGCAGGGTGAGCAGTTCTTC

V: TRBV6-5
length: 14
D: -
size: few
J: TRBJ1-2
CDR3: CASSSPGTVSGYTF
DNA: TGTGCCAGCAGTTCCCCCGGGACTGTTAGTGGCTACACCTTC

V: TRBV28
length: 15
D: TRBD1
size: -
J: TRBJ2-1
CDR3: CASSSGTGTYNEQFF
DNA: TGTGCCAGCAGTTCCGGGACAGGGACCTACAATGAGCAGTTCTTC

V: TRBV5-1
length: 14
D: -
size: -
J: TRBJ2-5
CDR3: CASSLGTLRETQYF
DNA: TGCGCCAGCAGCTTGGGCACCCTGAGGGAGACCCAGTACTTC

V: TRBV7-2
length: 13
D: TRBD2
size: few
J: TRBJ2-3
CDR3: CASSERGADTQYF
DNA: TGTGCCAGCAGCGAGCGGGGGGCAGATACGCAGTATTTT

V: TRBV5-1
length: 13
D: -
size: -
J: TRBJ2-5
CDR3: CASTLQGQETQYF
DNA: TGCGCCAGCACCCTCCAGGGGCAAGAGACCCAGTACTTC

V: TRBV7-9
length: 15
D: -
size: -
J: TRBJ1-4
CDR3: CASSPDASLNEKLFF
DNA: TGTGCCAGCAGCCCGGATGCATCCCTTAATGAAAAACTGTTTTTT

V: TRBV19
length: 11
D: -
size: -
J: TRBJ2-1
CDR3: CASSFHNEQFF
DNA: TGTGCCAGTAGTTTCCACAATGAGCAGTTCTTC